Below, one TCR beta chain is given with its context. This specimen belongs to a study of spatial heterogeneity in lung cancer. One entry per CDR3 protein results from TCRdb running MiXCR on the 5' RACE reads. The sample has 48,000 or so distinct CDR3 sequences; less than 5.5% are singletons. Described time point: sample taken at primary tumor resection. The V gene's germline CDR1 is DFQATT and CDR2 SNEGSKA (reference sequence). V gave up 0 bases and J gave up 3 bases, with 15 bases separating them. The CDR3 loop spans 16 amino acids. This sequence joins TRBV20-1 and TRBJ1-5; D may be TRBD1 (5 bases). The source is a male donor with early-stage non-small cell lung cancer. Source: PBMCs, taken at surgery. The CDR3 protein is CSARDRSSGINQPQHF. The CDR3 region has the DNA TGCAGTGCTAGAGATCGGTCCTCAGGGATCAATCAGCCCCAGCATTTT.